This T cell receptor beta chain was sequenced for a study of T cell responses to AZD1222 COVID-19 vaccine. Study at large: Second-dose schedules of about 4 or about 12 weeks were combined. Study-level points and caveats: Clonal diversity may have been underestimated in mostly white British donors. The study identified only five to seven AZD1222 recipients as seropositive at baseline. Only after the peak T cell response were repertoires sampled.

Repertoires were generated with immunoSEQ multiplex PCR, while TCRdb's copy carries only in-frame clones and drops some. The repertoire holds more than 100,000 clones, with approximately 89% as singletons. Remarks on this clone: Its antigen is still unknown. One end of the junction varies from germline; a read error may be responsible.

The CDR3 has 15 amino acids. The germline V gene encodes CDR1 SSHAT and CDR2 FNYEAQ (reference sequence). This rearrangement joins TRBV7-7 to TRBJ2-3; weak D call: TRBD1 (7 bases). The receptor's source is an adult in good health. Sequencing was performed on peripheral blood, taken on day 0 of AZD1222 vaccination. CDR3 region: CASSRNRGLTDTQYF. For the CDR3, the DNA is TGTGCTAGCAGCCGTAACAGGGGACTCACAGATACGCAGTATTTT.